Below are 11 T cell receptor beta chains sequenced from a single sample in a study of cytomegalovirus exposure and HLA in healthy donors. TCRdb's table, derived via immunoSEQ multiplex PCR, lists solely in-frame clones and lacks some. The table has tens of thousands of clones, approximately 90% seen once. Sequencing input: PBMCs. The receptors here all came from a man aged 30-40 years in good health and CMV-seronegative.

The chain uses TRBV6-5 and TRBJ2-7; D gene uncertain. The germline V and J ends were trimmed by 6 bases and 6 bases, with 21 bases remaining between them. CDR3 length equals 15 residues. Germline-derived CDR1 and CDR2 are MNHEY and SVGAGI. For the CDR3, the DNA is TGTGCCAGCAGCTCCTTTGGGTTGTCAGGTGGCGAGCAGTACTTC. Translated: CASSSFGLSGGEQYF.

This clone has a single count. The rearrangement uses TRBV13 and TRBJ2-3, with D possibly matching TRBD1 (8 bases). The CDR3 covers 15 residues. CDR1 and CDR2 from the germline V gene are PRHDT and FYEKMQ (reference sequence). V was pared by 5 bases and J by 1 base, with 13 bases between. The DNA of the CDR3 is TGTGCCAGCAGCCTACAGGGGGGGGGCACAGATACGCAGTATTTT. Translating it yields CASSLQGGGTDTQYF. The full variable domain, completed using reference TRBV13 and TRBJ2-3, is AAGVIQSPRHLIKEKRETATLKCYPIPRHDTVYWYQQGPGQDPQFLISFYEKMQSDKGSIPDRFSAQQFSDYHSELNMSSLELGDSALYFCASSLQGGGTDTQYFGPGTRLTVL.

The V and J genes are TRBV4-1 and TRBJ2-4; TRBD1 agrees at 7 bases. This CDR3 has 15 amino acids. With V trimmed by 4 bases and J by 8 bases, 11 bases remained unmatched. Germline CDR1 and CDR2: MGHRA and YSYEKL. As DNA, the CDR3 is TGCGCCAGCAGCCCGACAGGGTTTTCTGTTGACATTCAGTACTTC. As protein: CASSPTGFSVDIQYF.

This clone has only one observation. J is TRBJ1-5 and V is TRBV30; tentatively, D is TRBD1 (5 bases). V dropped 3 bases and J dropped 5 bases, with 11 bases sitting between them. The CDR3 contains 13 residues. Germline V lookup: CDR1 GTSNPN, CDR2 SVGIG (reference sequence). The CDR3: CAWSQGPDQPQHF. The CDR3 DNA reads TGTGCCTGGAGCCAGGGTCCGGATCAGCCCCAGCATTTT.

The chain employs TRBV6-5 and TRBJ2-1; no clear D. V was shortened by 0 bases and J by 2 bases, with 8 bases between the two germline ends. Germline V lookup: CDR1 MNHEY, CDR2 SVGAGI. The CDR3 has 15 residues. CDR3 region: CASSYSKTPYNEQFF. As DNA, the CDR3 is TGTGCCAGCAGTTACTCGAAAACTCCCTACAATGAGCAGTTCTTC.

The chain recombines TRBV19 with TRBJ1-2; TRBD1 is a possible D gene (6 bases). The CDR3 length is 16 residues. From germline, CDR1 is LNHDA and CDR2 SQIVND (reference sequence). With 3 bases removed from V and 3 bases from J, the gap between germline ends came to 17 bases. The CDR3 reads CASSIGSRDTHYGYTF. For the CDR3, the DNA is TGTGCCAGTAGTATTGGCTCCCGGGACACCCACTATGGCTACACCTTC.

The chain joins TRBV18 to TRBJ1-5; possible D gene TRBD1, 5 bases. CDR3 length equals 14 residues. Germline V gene sequence: CDR1 KGHSH, CDR2 LQKENI. The V gene lost 2 bases and the J gene lost 5 bases, with 10 bases spanning the gap. CDR3 sequence reads: CASSPGGVDQPQHF. Written as DNA, the CDR3 is TGTGCCAGCTCACCAGGGGGGGTGGATCAGCCCCAGCATTTT. The full variable domain, its missing parts supplied by reference TRBV18 and TRBJ1-5, is NAGVMQNPRHLVRRRGQEARLRCSPMKGHSHVYWYRQLPEEGLKFMVYLQKENIIDESGMPKERFSAEFPKEGPSILRIQQVVRGDSAAYFCASSPGGVDQPQHFGDGTRLSIL.

The gene calls are TRBV28 and TRBJ2-7; 7 nucleotides align to TRBD1. Germline loops: CDR1 MDHEN, CDR2 SYDVKM. This CDR3 spans 13 amino acids. With V trimmed by 5 bases and J by 2 bases, 3 bases remained unmatched. CDR3 sequence reads: CASSDGTAYEQYF. CDR3 nucleotides: TGTGCCAGCAGTGATGGGACAGCCTACGAGCAGTACTTC.

This chain connects TRBV10-2 to TRBJ2-4, with 8 bases lining up with TRBD2. After removal of 0 bases from V and 0 bases from J, the junction contained 4 bases not matched to a gene. Germline V gene lookup returns CDR1 WSHSY and CDR2 SAAADI. There are 17 residues in the CDR3. The CDR3 loop reads CASSESVLAEAKNIQYF. DNA for the CDR3: TGCGCCAGCAGTGAGTCAGTACTAGCGGAAGCCAAAAACATTCAGTACTTC.

CDR3 sequence: CASSDVTGPGMNTEAFF. Written as DNA, the CDR3 is TGTGCCAGCAGTGATGTGACAGGGCCAGGGATGAACACTGAAGCTTTCTTT. The V and J genes are TRBV9 and TRBJ1-1; 7 nucleotides align to TRBD1. The germline V gene has CDR1 SGDLS and CDR2 YYNGEE. V dropped 5 bases and J dropped 0; count of bases not matched to a gene: 13. The CDR3 sequence is 17 residues long. The variable domain in full, with the rest retrieved from reference TRBV9 and TRBJ1-1, is DSGVTQTPKHLITATGQRVTLRCSPRSGDLSVYWYQQSLDQGLQFLIQYYNGEERAKGNILERFSAQQFPDLHSELNLSSLELGDSALYFCASSDVTGPGMNTEAFFGQGTRLTVV.

This chain joins TRBV10-3 and TRBJ2-7; no clear D gene. CDR3 length: 15 amino acids. V gave up 3 bases and J gave up 2 bases, with 14 bases separating them. The V gene's germline CDR1 is ENHRY and CDR2 SYGVKD. The CDR3 region has the DNA TGTGCCATCAGTGATATAGCACCGGTCCCCTACGAGCAGTACTTC. Protein: CAISDIAPVPYEQYF.